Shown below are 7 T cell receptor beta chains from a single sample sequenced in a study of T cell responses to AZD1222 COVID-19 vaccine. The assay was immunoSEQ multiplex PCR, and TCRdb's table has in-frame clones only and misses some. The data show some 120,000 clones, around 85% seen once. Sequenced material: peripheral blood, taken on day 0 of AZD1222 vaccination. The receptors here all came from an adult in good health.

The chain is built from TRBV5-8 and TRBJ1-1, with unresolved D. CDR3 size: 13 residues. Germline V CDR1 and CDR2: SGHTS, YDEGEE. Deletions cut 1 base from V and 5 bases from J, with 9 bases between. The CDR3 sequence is CASSLSRATEAFF. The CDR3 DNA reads TGTGCCAGCAGCTTGTCCCGGGCTACTGAAGCTTTCTTT.

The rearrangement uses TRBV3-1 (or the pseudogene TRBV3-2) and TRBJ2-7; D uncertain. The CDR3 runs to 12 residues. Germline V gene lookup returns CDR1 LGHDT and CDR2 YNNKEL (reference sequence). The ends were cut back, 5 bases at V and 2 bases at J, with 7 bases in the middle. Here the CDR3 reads CASSYSTYEQYF. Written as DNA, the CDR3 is TGTGCCAGCAGCTACTCCACCTACGAGCAGTACTTC.

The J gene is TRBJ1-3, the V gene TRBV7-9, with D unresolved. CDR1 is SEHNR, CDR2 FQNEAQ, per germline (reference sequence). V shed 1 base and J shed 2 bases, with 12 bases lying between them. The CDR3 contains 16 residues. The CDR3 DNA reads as TGTGCCAGCAGCTTAGAGGCGGGGAGGACTGGAAACACCATATATTTT. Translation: CASSLEAGRTGNTIYF.

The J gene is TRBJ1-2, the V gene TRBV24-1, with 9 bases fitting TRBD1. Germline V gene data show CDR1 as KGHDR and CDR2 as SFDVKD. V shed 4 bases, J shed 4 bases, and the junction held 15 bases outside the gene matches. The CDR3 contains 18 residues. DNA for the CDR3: TGTGCCACCAGTGACCAACACGACGGACAGGGGCTCGCCTATGGCTACACCTTC. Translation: CATSDQHDGQGLAYGYTF.

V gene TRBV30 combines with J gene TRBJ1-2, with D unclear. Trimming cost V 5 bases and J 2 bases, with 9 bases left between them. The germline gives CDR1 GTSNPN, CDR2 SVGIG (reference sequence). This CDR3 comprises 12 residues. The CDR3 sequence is CAWESSNYGYTF. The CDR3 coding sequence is TGTGCCTGGGAGTCTTCGAACTATGGCTACACCTTC.

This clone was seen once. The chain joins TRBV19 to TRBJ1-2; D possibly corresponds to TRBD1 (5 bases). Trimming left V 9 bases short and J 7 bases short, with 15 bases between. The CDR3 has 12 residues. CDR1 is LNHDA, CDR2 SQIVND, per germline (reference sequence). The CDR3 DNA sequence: TGTGCCAGCTCATGGGGGGATCGTGGCTACACCTTC. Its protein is CASSWGDRGYTF.

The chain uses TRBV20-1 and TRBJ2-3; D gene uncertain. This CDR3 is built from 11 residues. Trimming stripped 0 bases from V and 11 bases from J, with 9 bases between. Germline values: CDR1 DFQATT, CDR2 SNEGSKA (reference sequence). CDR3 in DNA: TGCAGTGCTAGAGATGGGCCCAAGCAGTATTTT. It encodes CSARDGPKQYF.